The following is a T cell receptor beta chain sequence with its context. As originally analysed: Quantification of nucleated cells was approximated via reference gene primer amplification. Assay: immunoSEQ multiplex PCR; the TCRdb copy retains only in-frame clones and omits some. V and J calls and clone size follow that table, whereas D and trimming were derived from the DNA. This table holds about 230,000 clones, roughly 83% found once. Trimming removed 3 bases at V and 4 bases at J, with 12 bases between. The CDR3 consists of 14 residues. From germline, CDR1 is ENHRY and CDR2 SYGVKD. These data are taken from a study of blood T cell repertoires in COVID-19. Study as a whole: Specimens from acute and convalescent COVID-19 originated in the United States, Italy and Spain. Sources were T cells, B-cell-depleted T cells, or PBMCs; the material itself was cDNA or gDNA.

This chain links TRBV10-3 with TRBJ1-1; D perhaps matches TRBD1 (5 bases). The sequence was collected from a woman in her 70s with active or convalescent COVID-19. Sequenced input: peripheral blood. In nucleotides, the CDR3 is TGTGCCATCAGTGATTATCAGGGTAGCACTGAAGCTTTCTTT. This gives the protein CAISDYQGSTEAFF.